This T cell receptor beta chain was documented in a study of CXCR3-negative and CXCR3-positive naive CD8 T cells. General study results and limits: Comparison of naive cells showed more hydrophobic TRB CDR3s in CXCR3-positive than in CXCR3-negative naive cells. The study found comparably high diversity in both naive subsets and much lower diversity in memory CD8+ cells.

5' RACE with UMI labels generated the TRB cDNA libraries. One entry per CDR3 protein, without DNA, is what TCRdb gives after re-calling the 5' RACE reads. The sample table includes tens of thousands of distinct CDR3 sequences. Worth noting for this clonotype: The target antigen is unknown.

CDR1 and CDR2 (germline): SEHNR, FQNEAQ (reference sequence). This CDR3 comprises 15 residues. Sequences were obtained from naive CXCR3- CD8+ T cells from blood. Sample subset: CD45RO-CCR7+CD27+CD95- naive CD8+ T cells lacking CXCR3 (TNR3-). This sequence originates from a human donor in good health. Some clones in this sample may be carry-over from other donors' samples. The V call is TRBV7-9, the J call TRBJ2-1; TCRdb picks TRBD2, but there is no DNA to check that call. This CDR3 reads CASSPSGRSVNEQFF.